This T cell receptor beta chain appears in the sequencing data of a study of OX40 agonist ivuxolimab in advanced cancers. Study-wide context: Ivuxolimab was a fully human IgG2 agonistic monoclonal antibody targeting the costimulatory receptor OX40 (CD134). Intravenous ivuxolimab was administered to patients every 2 weeks at six dose levels: 0.01, 0.1, 0.3, 1.5, 3 and 10 mg/kg. Among the roughly 50 dose-escalation patients, around 20 had hepatocellular carcinoma, about 15 melanoma, 9 renal cell carcinoma and 9 head and neck cancer. In the dose-escalation cohort, nearly 85% of patients were male, and the mean age was 60 years with a range of about 20 to 80. The paper covers the monotherapy dose-escalation part of the phase I ivuxolimab trial, which included N of about 50 patients. Three dose-escalation patients achieved partial responses, one with hepatocellular carcinoma and two with cutaneous melanoma. Prior anti-PD-1, anti-PD-L1 or anti-CTLA-4 therapy was permitted, and checkpoint inhibitors had been received by about two fifths of dose-escalation patients. The purpose of peripheral TCRbeta sequencing was to test whether ivuxolimab changed TCR sequence diversity and led to clonal T-cell expansion.

In regard to this clone: This clone's antigen is unknown. Per-base qualities were not stored, and no clone one base away is much larger.

V drops 2 bases and J drops 8 bases, leaving 15 bases in between. From the germline V gene (reference sequence), CDR1 is MNHNY and CDR2 is SVGAGI. The cysteine opens and the phenylalanine closes a CDR3 of 15 amino acids. Kept here is only the CDR3 DNA, which spans 45 bases and is read in frame from base 1. Patients with a history of autoimmune disease or receiving systemic immunosuppression were excluded from the trial. In every dose cohort, peripheral blood was drawn for TCR sequencing at baseline, cycle 4 day 1, and cycle 7 day 1. The samples were taken from a phase I, first-in-human, multicenter, open-label dose-escalation trial of ivuxolimab. Adults with locally advanced or metastatic melanoma, renal cell carcinoma, hepatocellular carcinoma or head and neck squamous cell carcinoma were enrolled in the trial. Before TCR sequencing, CD4+ T cells and CD8+ T cells from peripheral blood were sorted into separate populations.

For sequencing of the TCRbeta CDR3 region, genomic DNA was extracted from the sorted cells. The immunoSEQ Assay was used for sequencing of TCRbeta CDR3 regions. TCRdb limited this immuneACCESS table to in-frame rearrangements with V and J called. A share of clones is missing; checked studies link under half to unresolved V genes, and the rest is unexplained. Present in this sample are about 7,000 clones, 75% to 90% of which were seen just once. Roughly 80% of the sample lies in the top ten. Points the paper makes about the study in general: The antigen specificity of the peripheral T cells that underwent clonal expansion was not determined. In the 0.1-3.0 mg/kg groups, partial responders were among the patients with the lowest normalized peripheral clonal expansion, particularly in CD8+ T cells. At doses of 0.1 to 3.0 mg/kg, clonal expansion of both CD4+ and CD8+ blood T cells was observed from baseline to week 6. On average, CD8+ T cells showed more expanded clones than CD4+ T cells after ivuxolimab. Low levels of normalized T-cell clonal expansion were also seen in some patients who did not respond.

The rearrangement combines TRBV6-6 with TRBJ1-4, with no confident D gene call. The origin of this receptor is an adult with an advanced solid tumor such as melanoma, head and neck, liver or kidney cancer. Sequenced here: CD4+ or CD8+ T cells sorted from blood, sampled in a trial of the OX40 agonist ivuxolimab. CDR3 reads: CASSYTAGIGEKLFF. The nucleotide sequence reads TGTGCCAGCAGTTACACTGCCGGGATCGGGGAAAAACTGTTTTTT.